This record looks at one T cell receptor beta chain sequence and its context. Using immunoSEQ multiplex PCR, the repertoire was profiled, and TCRdb retains in-frame clones only, with some absent. The data contain 80,000 to 95,000 clones, approximately 90% of them seen just once; the ten biggest clones take up 27%. The data were taken from a study of blood T cell repertoires in COVID-19. The CDR3 runs to 16 residues. V dropped 2 bases and J dropped 2; count of bases not matched to a gene: 9. The germline V gene encodes CDR1 SGDLS and CDR2 YYNGEE. The sequence was obtained from a man aged 50 to 59 with active or convalescent COVID-19. The genes are TRBV9 and TRBJ2-5, with 7 bases fitting TRBD2. Sequenced input: peripheral blood. The CDR3 DNA reads TGTGCCAGCAGCGTTCATGGGGGGGACCCTCAAGAGACCCAGTACTTC. Translation: CASSVHGGDPQETQYF. The full variable domain, rest sourced from reference TRBV9 and TRBJ2-5, is DSGVTQTPKHLITATGQRVTLRCSPRSGDLSVYWYQQSLDQGLQFLIQYYNGEERAKGNILERFSAQQFPDLHSELNLSSLELGDSALYFCASSVHGGDPQETQYFGPGTRLLVL.